Listed below are T cell receptor beta chains from one sample, sequenced in a study of blood T cell repertoires in COVID-19. Data came from immunoSEQ multiplex PCR; TCRdb stores just in-frame clones and leaves some out. The sample has around 250,000 clones; 80% to 90% are singletons. The source material was peripheral blood. Receptor source: a man older than 75 with acute or convalescent COVID-19. The CDR3 runs from the conserved cysteine through the conserved F or W. Fields, in order: D gene, J gene, clone size, V gene, CDR3 DNA, CDR3 protein. A D gene is named only where the DNA matches it firmly. Size values are once, few and many counts, or a class for expanded clones, and some rows have none.

d_call: TRBD2; j_call: TRBJ2-2; clone_size: NA; v_call: TRBV3-1/TRBV3-2; cdr3_nt: TGTGCCAGCAGCAAACGCGCCCATAGCGGGGGGATGAACACCGGGGAGCTGTTTTTT; cdr3_aa: CASSKRAHSGGMNTGELFF
d_call: NA; j_call: TRBJ2-7; clone_size: few; v_call: TRBV18; cdr3_nt: TGTGCCAGCTCCTTGGGTCTGACTAGCTACGAGCAGTACTTC; cdr3_aa: CASSLGLTSYEQYF
d_call: TRBD2; j_call: TRBJ2-1; clone_size: NA; v_call: TRBV24-1; cdr3_nt: TGTGCCACCAGTGATCCCACTAGCGGGAGCTCCTACAATGAGCAGTTCTTC; cdr3_aa: CATSDPTSGSSYNEQFF
d_call: TRBD2; j_call: TRBJ2-5; clone_size: NA; v_call: TRBV9; cdr3_nt: TGTGCCAGCAGCGTAGGACTAGCGGGAGGAGGTCGGGAGACCCAGTACTTC; cdr3_aa: CASSVGLAGGGRETQYF
d_call: NA; j_call: TRBJ1-4; clone_size: NA; v_call: TRBV9; cdr3_nt: TGTGCCAGCAGCGTAGCTACAGGATTGGATGGAGAAAAACTGTTTTTT; cdr3_aa: CASSVATGLDGEKLFF
d_call: TRBD2; j_call: TRBJ2-7; clone_size: NA; v_call: TRBV7-2; cdr3_nt: TGTGCCAGCAGCCCGGGACTAGGCGAGCAGTACTTC; cdr3_aa: CASSPGLGEQYF
d_call: NA; j_call: TRBJ2-3; clone_size: NA; v_call: TRBV9; cdr3_nt: TGTGCCAGCAGCGCGGGCCCTAGCAGCACAGATACGCAGTATTTT; cdr3_aa: CASSAGPSSTDTQYF
d_call: NA; j_call: TRBJ1-2; clone_size: NA; v_call: TRBV28; cdr3_nt: TGTGCCAGCAGTTTAACAGAGACGTACAGAAATGGCTACACCTTC; cdr3_aa: CASSLTETYRNGYTF
d_call: TRBD1; j_call: TRBJ2-7; clone_size: once; v_call: TRBV6-1; cdr3_nt: TGTGCCAGCAGTGAACTCCGGGACAGATGGTTC; cdr3_aa: CASSELRDRWF
d_call: TRBD2; j_call: TRBJ2-4; clone_size: NA; v_call: TRBV18; cdr3_nt: TGTGCCAGCTCACCAGTAGGTCCGGCGGGAGTAGCCAAAAACATTCAGTACTTC; cdr3_aa: CASSPVGPAGVAKNIQYF
d_call: NA; j_call: TRBJ2-7; clone_size: NA; v_call: TRBV6-5; cdr3_nt: TGTGCCAGCCGGTCCAACAGGGAGGGCGAGCAGTACTTC; cdr3_aa: CASRSNREGEQYF
d_call: TRBD2; j_call: TRBJ2-5; clone_size: once; v_call: TRBV19; cdr3_nt: TGTGCCAGTAGTGGGCTTGGACTAGCGGGAAATAGGGAGACCCAGTACTTC; cdr3_aa: CASSGLGLAGNRETQYF
d_call: NA; j_call: TRBJ2-3; clone_size: many; v_call: TRBV10-2; cdr3_nt: TGCGCCAGCAGTGATAGTTATGGAGGGCCCACAGATACGCAGTATTTT; cdr3_aa: CASSDSYGGPTDTQYF
d_call: NA; j_call: TRBJ2-7; clone_size: NA; v_call: TRBV11-2; cdr3_nt: TGTGCCAGCAGCTTACAGGGTTACGAGCAGTACTTC; cdr3_aa: CASSLQGYEQYF
d_call: TRBD2; j_call: TRBJ2-3; clone_size: NA; v_call: TRBV3-1/TRBV3-2; cdr3_nt: TGTGCCAGCAGCCAAGCCCCCGGGAGGGGGGCTAATACGCAGTATTTT; cdr3_aa: CASSQAPGRGANTQYF
d_call: NA; j_call: TRBJ1-6; clone_size: NA; v_call: TRBV9; cdr3_nt: TGTGCCAGCAGCGTAGACGAGGGTTCCTATAATTCACCCCTCCACTTT; cdr3_aa: CASSVDEGSYNSPLHF
d_call: NA; j_call: TRBJ2-7; clone_size: NA; v_call: TRBV9; cdr3_nt: TGTGCCAGCAGCGTAGGGCAGGGGCCACACTACGAGCAGTACTTC; cdr3_aa: CASSVGQGPHYEQYF
d_call: NA; j_call: TRBJ2-5; clone_size: NA; v_call: TRBV24-1; cdr3_nt: TGTGCCACCAGTGGGGCGGGAACACAGGGGATGGTGACCCAGTACTTC; cdr3_aa: CATSGAGTQGMVTQYF
d_call: NA; j_call: TRBJ2-2; clone_size: NA; v_call: TRBV6-4; cdr3_nt: TGTGCCAGCAGTGACTCTGACAGGTTGAACACCGGGGAGCTGTTTTTT; cdr3_aa: CASSDSDRLNTGELFF
d_call: NA; j_call: TRBJ1-1; clone_size: NA; v_call: TRBV5-1; cdr3_nt: TGCGCCAGCGTTGCGGAGAACACTGAAGCTTTCTTT; cdr3_aa: CASVAENTEAFF
d_call: TRBD1; j_call: TRBJ1-1; clone_size: NA; v_call: TRBV14; cdr3_nt: TGTGCCAGCAGCCGACAGGGGATGAACACTGAAGCTTTCTTT; cdr3_aa: CASSRQGMNTEAFF
d_call: NA; j_call: TRBJ1-5; clone_size: NA; v_call: TRBV4-2; cdr3_nt: TGTGCCAGCAGCCTCGAGGGCCTTAGCAATCAGCCCCAGCATTTT; cdr3_aa: CASSLEGLSNQPQHF
d_call: TRBD2; j_call: TRBJ2-1; clone_size: NA; v_call: TRBV10-3; cdr3_nt: TGTGCCATCAGTGAGGCCAGACTAGCGGGAGGGCATGAGCAGTTCTTC; cdr3_aa: CAISEARLAGGHEQFF
d_call: TRBD2; j_call: TRBJ2-1; clone_size: NA; v_call: TRBV24-1; cdr3_nt: TGTGCCACCAGTGATTTGACTAGCGGGGGATACAATGAGCAGTTCTTC; cdr3_aa: CATSDLTSGGYNEQFF
d_call: NA; j_call: TRBJ1-4; clone_size: NA; v_call: TRBV10-2; cdr3_nt: TGCGCCAGCAGTGAGACAGACAGGAGGACTGAAAAACTGTTTTTT; cdr3_aa: CASSETDRRTEKLFF
d_call: NA; j_call: TRBJ1-1; clone_size: once; v_call: TRBV28; cdr3_nt: TGTGCCAGCAGTTTATTGCCCAGGAACACTGAAGCTTTCTTT; cdr3_aa: CASSLLPRNTEAFF
d_call: TRBD1; j_call: TRBJ1-2; clone_size: NA; v_call: TRBV18; cdr3_nt: TGTGCCAGCTCGACTGGGACAGAACGCGGCTACACCTTC; cdr3_aa: CASSTGTERGYTF
d_call: TRBD1; j_call: TRBJ2-5; clone_size: NA; v_call: TRBV5-1; cdr3_nt: TGCGCCAGCAGCTTGAGTGGGACAGCACAAGAGACCCAGTACTTC; cdr3_aa: CASSLSGTAQETQYF
d_call: NA; j_call: TRBJ2-7; clone_size: NA; v_call: TRBV7-2; cdr3_nt: TGTGCCAGCAGCTTATACTACGAGCAGTACTTC; cdr3_aa: CASSLYYEQYF
d_call: TRBD2; j_call: TRBJ2-3; clone_size: NA; v_call: TRBV10-2; cdr3_nt: TGCGCCAGCAGTGAGTCGACTAGCGGGCGCGGGTATACGCAGTATTTT; cdr3_aa: CASSESTSGRGYTQYF
d_call: TRBD2; j_call: TRBJ2-7; clone_size: NA; v_call: TRBV5-1; cdr3_nt: TGCGCCAGCAGCTCCGGGACTAGCGGTTCTCACTCCTACGAGCAGTACTTC; cdr3_aa: CASSSGTSGSHSYEQYF
d_call: TRBD2; j_call: TRBJ2-1; clone_size: NA; v_call: TRBV19; cdr3_nt: TGTGCCAGTAGACCTACCGGGGGGACCTACAATGAGCAGTTCTTC; cdr3_aa: CASRPTGGTYNEQFF
d_call: NA; j_call: TRBJ1-3; clone_size: NA; v_call: TRBV28; cdr3_nt: TGTGCCAGCACCGACCCAAGCGGCACCTTGGGAAACACCATATATTTT; cdr3_aa: CASTDPSGTLGNTIYF
d_call: TRBD1; j_call: TRBJ2-2; clone_size: NA; v_call: TRBV11-1; cdr3_nt: TGTGCCAGCAGCTTCGGGACAGCGGCCGGGGAGCTGTTTTTT; cdr3_aa: CASSFGTAAGELFF
d_call: TRBD1; j_call: TRBJ2-5; clone_size: NA; v_call: TRBV7-2; cdr3_nt: TGTGCCAGCAGCTTAGCAGGGACAGGGGTCCAAGAGACCCAGTACTTC; cdr3_aa: CASSLAGTGVQETQYF
d_call: TRBD1; j_call: TRBJ1-2; clone_size: few; v_call: TRBV5-1; cdr3_nt: TGCGCCAGCAGCCCCGGGACAGGGGGTCCGGGTGGCTACACCTTC; cdr3_aa: CASSPGTGGPGGYTF
d_call: TRBD1; j_call: TRBJ1-5; clone_size: NA; v_call: TRBV29-1; cdr3_nt: TGCAGCGTGGGGACAGGGGGAAATCAGCCCCAGCATTTT; cdr3_aa: CSVGTGGNQPQHF
d_call: TRBD1; j_call: TRBJ2-2; clone_size: NA; v_call: TRBV3-1/TRBV3-2; cdr3_nt: TGTGCCAGCAGCCAGCCGCCGGGACAGCACACCGGGGAGCTGTTTTTT; cdr3_aa: CASSQPPGQHTGELFF
d_call: TRBD1; j_call: TRBJ1-1; clone_size: few; v_call: TRBV4-2; cdr3_nt: TGTGCCAGCAGCCAAGCGGGACAGGGGAACACTGAAGCTTTCTTT; cdr3_aa: CASSQAGQGNTEAFF
d_call: TRBD1; j_call: TRBJ2-5; clone_size: NA; v_call: TRBV3-1/TRBV3-2; cdr3_nt: TGTGCCAGCAGCCAAGTCAGGGGGTCTCAAGAGACCCAGTACTTC; cdr3_aa: CASSQVRGSQETQYF
d_call: TRBD2; j_call: TRBJ2-5; clone_size: NA; v_call: TRBV5-1; cdr3_nt: TGCGCCAGCAGCGCGGGACTAGTGGGAGTCGAGGGGGAGACCCAGTACTTC; cdr3_aa: CASSAGLVGVEGETQYF
d_call: TRBD1; j_call: TRBJ2-4; clone_size: NA; v_call: TRBV5-6; cdr3_nt: TGTGCCAGCAGCATCCGGACAGGGATAAGAAACATTCAGTACTTC; cdr3_aa: CASSIRTGIRNIQYF
d_call: NA; j_call: TRBJ2-6; clone_size: NA; v_call: TRBV4-1; cdr3_nt: TGCGCCAGCAGCGCACACAGGGCCGGATTACCTTCTGGGGCCAACGTCCTGACTTTC; cdr3_aa: CASSAHRAGLPSGANVLTF
d_call: NA; j_call: TRBJ1-6; clone_size: NA; v_call: TRBV5-1; cdr3_nt: TGCGCCAGCAGCTTGGGGACGGGAAATAATTCACCCCTCCACTTT; cdr3_aa: CASSLGTGNNSPLHF
d_call: TRBD1; j_call: TRBJ2-7; clone_size: NA; v_call: TRBV2; cdr3_nt: TGTGCCAGTCTACCGGGACAGGGGGAATACGAGCAGTACTTC; cdr3_aa: CASLPGQGEYEQYF
d_call: TRBD2; j_call: TRBJ2-7; clone_size: NA; v_call: TRBV5-6; cdr3_nt: TGTGCCAGCAGCAGGGGACTAGCGGCGGGGGGATCCTACGAGCAGTACTTC; cdr3_aa: CASSRGLAAGGSYEQYF
d_call: TRBD1; j_call: TRBJ2-4; clone_size: NA; v_call: TRBV5-1; cdr3_nt: TGCGCCAGCAGCTTATGGACAGGTGTAATGTACATTCAGTACTTC; cdr3_aa: CASSLWTGVMYIQYF
d_call: TRBD1; j_call: TRBJ2-7; clone_size: few; v_call: TRBV19; cdr3_nt: TGTGCCAGTAGTACGGCTGGGACAGGGGGTTTCTACGAGCAGTACTTC; cdr3_aa: CASSTAGTGGFYEQYF
d_call: NA; j_call: TRBJ1-1; clone_size: NA; v_call: TRBV3-1/TRBV3-2; cdr3_nt: TGTGCCAGCAGCCAAGCGGGGGGGGACACTGAAGCTTTCTTT; cdr3_aa: CASSQAGGDTEAFF